The present T cell receptor beta chain was sequenced within a study of OX40 agonist ivuxolimab in advanced cancers. Concerning this clone: Its antigen is undetermined.

TCRdb's copy holds only in-frame clones and misses some; the assay was immunoSEQ multiplex PCR. The sample shows tens of thousands of clones, 65% to 85% of them seen only once. Overall study findings and caveats: Both CD4+ and CD8+ T cell populations in blood had undergone clonal expansion by week 6 at 0.1 to 3.0 mg/kg.

The J segment lost 7 bases and the V segment lost 6 bases, leaving 8 bases of the junction unmatched. Germline values: CDR1 MDHEN, CDR2 SYDVKM. The CDR3 consists of 14 residues. The chain joins TRBV28 to TRBJ1-4, with 7 bases that match TRBD1. The source is an adult with an advanced solid tumor such as melanoma, head and neck, liver or kidney cancer. The sequencing here drew on CD4+ or CD8+ T cells sorted from blood, taken in a trial of the OX40 agonist ivuxolimab. The CDR3 bases are TGTGCCAGCAGACCACAGGGGAGGGCTGAAAAACTGTTTTTT. This gives the protein CASRPQGRAEKLFF.